This passage covers 21 T cell receptor beta chains from one sample sequenced in a study of shared clonotypes between healthy human individuals. Clones were read by immunoSEQ multiplex PCR, and TCRdb kept only the in-frame ones, dropping some. The sample comprises 1,500,000 or so clones, over 95% of which are singletons, and roughly 1.2% rests with the top ten. Sequencing was done on a sample of naive CD4+ T cells sorted from blood. Documented subset: CD45RA+ positively selected. The receptors come from a man younger than 45 in good health.

The chain recombines TRBV2 with TRBJ2-7; tentatively, D is TRBD2 (5 bases). The CDR3 consists of 14 residues. Germline CDR1 is SNHLY and CDR2 is FYNNEI. Between the trimmed V and J ends, which lost 2 bases and 5 bases, there was a span of 13 bases. The CDR3: CASSERTGKDEQYF. In DNA, the CDR3 is TGTGCCAGCAGTGAAAGGACGGGGAAAGACGAGCAGTACTTC.

V gene TRBV7-6 combines with J gene TRBJ2-2; 9 bases are shared with TRBD1. Trimming at V came to 1 base and at J to 4 bases, leaving 4 bases not matched to a gene. The germline V gene encodes CDR1 SGHVS and CDR2 FNYEAQ. The CDR3 sequence is 16 residues long. CDR3 region: CASSLGATGGTGELFF. Here the CDR3 DNA reads TGTGCCAGCAGCTTAGGAGCGACAGGGGGCACCGGGGAGCTGTTTTTT.

The chain employs TRBV12-2 and TRBJ2-2. TRBV12-2 is deemed a pseudogene. There are 19 residues in the CDR3. For the CDR3, the DNA is TGTGCAAGTCGCTTAAGGGGACGAACCCACTCCTTGAACACCGGGGAGCTGTTTTTT. Encoded protein: CASRLRGRTHSLNTGELFF.

As concerns this clone: The same CDR3 arises from other DNA sequences in this sample as well. This chain joins TRBV28 and TRBJ2-2; D uncertain. The CDR3 runs to 12 residues. V was clipped by 6 bases and J by 2 bases, with 4 bases between them. Per germline, CDR1 MDHEN and CDR2 SYDVKM. The CDR3 is CASSLNTGELFF. In nucleotides, the CDR3 is TGTGCCAGCAGCCTCAACACCGGGGAGCTGTTTTTT.

Of note for this clone: Other DNA sequences in the same sample also yield this CDR3. The chain combines TRBV18 with TRBJ1-5; a weak D match, TRBD1 (6 bases). The CDR3 spans 14 residues. Trimming took 6 bases from V and 3 from J, leaving 12 bases between them. Germline V CDR1 and CDR2: KGHSH, LQKENI. The CDR3 sequence is CASSPGVPNQPQHF. The CDR3 DNA reads as TGTGCCAGCTCCCCAGGGGTCCCCAATCAGCCCCAGCATTTT.

A single count supports this clone. This chain uses TRBV18 with TRBJ2-5; D is unresolved. This CDR3 comprises 15 residues. Germline V gene lookup returns CDR1 KGHSH and CDR2 LQKENI. Trimming left V 1 base short and J 2 bases short, with 11 bases between. The CDR3 spells CASSPQLQSQETQYF. CDR3 bases: TGTGCCAGCTCACCACAACTCCAGTCACAAGAGACCCAGTACTTC.

Remarks on this clone: The sample carries other DNA sequences with the same CDR3. The chain recombines TRBV5-1 with TRBJ1-5, with unresolved D. Trimming removed 3 bases from V and 4 bases from J, with 8 bases in between. CDR1 and CDR2 (germline): SGHRS, YFSETQ. The CDR3 loop spans 13 amino acids. The CDR3 protein is CASSSSPNQPQHF. The CDR3, as DNA: TGCGCCAGCAGCTCTTCCCCGAATCAGCCCCAGCATTTT.

In its sample, this clone was seen once. The chain joins TRBV28 to TRBJ1-5, with TRBD1 identical over 7 bases. The V gene's germline CDR1 is MDHEN and CDR2 SYDVKM. This CDR3 has 16 amino acids. V shed 6 bases, J shed 5 bases, and the junction held 13 bases outside the gene matches. This CDR3 reads CASSSHRGPGDQPQHF. CDR3 sequence (DNA): TGTGCCAGCAGCTCGCACAGGGGCCCTGGTGATCAGCCCCAGCATTTT.

V is TRBV5-1 and J is TRBJ2-3, with 8 bases aligning to TRBD2. This CDR3 spans 17 amino acids. After removal of 7 bases from V and 1 base from J, the junction contained 14 bases not matched to a gene. CDR1 is SGHRS and CDR2 is YFSETQ in the germline V gene. Written as DNA, the CDR3 is TGCGCCAGCTACCCTTGGCCGGGACTAGATGGCACAGATACGCAGTATTTT. It yields the protein CASYPWPGLDGTDTQYF.

The V and J genes are TRBV19 and TRBJ1-2, with 8 bases lining up with TRBD1. The CDR3 is 15 amino acids. Germline CDR1 LNHDA, CDR2 SQIVND (reference sequence). J was trimmed by 2 bases and V by 3 bases; bases with no gene match: 5. The DNA of the CDR3 is TGTGCCAGTAGTATGCGACGGACAGGGAACTATGGCTACACCTTC. It translates to CASSMRRTGNYGYTF. Based on the CDR3 plus reference TRBV19 and TRBJ1-2, the full variable domain is DGGITQSPKYLFRKEGQNVTLSCEQNLNHDAMYWYRQDPGQGLRLIYYSQIVNDFQKGDIAEGYSVSREKKESFPLTVTSAQKNPTAFYLCASSMRRTGNYGYTFGSGTRLTVV.

The V and J genes are TRBV10-3 and TRBJ2-5; 7 positions match TRBD1. V lost 2 bases to trimming and J lost 5 bases; unmatched junction nucleotides: 11. CDR3 length equals 16 residues. Germline loops: CDR1 ENHRY, CDR2 SYGVKD. The CDR3, as DNA: TGTGCCATCAGTGAGGAACTACAGGGGCCGCTGGAGACCCAGTACTTC. This translates into CAISEELQGPLETQYF.

Of note for this clone: Distinct nucleotide sequences in the sample also encode this CDR3. The V and J genes are TRBV30 and TRBJ2-5; D unclear. Trimming pared 0 bases from V and 5 bases from J, leaving 4 bases between. The germline CDR1 and CDR2 sequences are GTSNPN and SVGIG (reference sequence). There are 11 residues in the CDR3. The CDR3 region has the DNA TGTGCCTGGAGTGTAAGTGAGACCCAGTACTTC. The encoded protein is CAWSVSETQYF.

In its sample, this clone was seen once. The chain has TRBV2 and TRBJ2-7; 9 nucleotides line up with TRBD2. V lost 7 bases, J lost 3 bases, and 1 base stayed unmatched. The germline V gene encodes CDR1 SNHLY and CDR2 FYNNEI. This CDR3 is 12 amino acids long. CDR3 residues: CASKLAGYEQYF. The CDR3 DNA reads TGTGCCAGCAAACTAGCGGGCTACGAGCAGTACTTC.

This clone was observed a few times. CDR3: CASSVSMFGYTF. The CDR3 nucleotides are TGTGCCAGCAGTGTCTCTATGTTTGGCTACACCTTC. The rearrangement joins TRBV2 to TRBJ1-2; D unclear. The V end lost 4 bases, the J end lost 7 bases, and 10 bases lay between the germline ends. This CDR3 is built from 12 residues. The germline V gene has CDR1 SNHLY and CDR2 FYNNEI.

This clone has only one observation. The genes are TRBV7-9 and TRBJ1-1; 9 bases fit TRBD1. J gave up 10 bases and V 1 base, and 4 bases lay outside the gene matches. Germline loops: CDR1 SEHNR, CDR2 FQNEAQ (reference sequence). The CDR3 length is 13 residues. Here the CDR3 reads CASSLVGTGLAFF. The CDR3 coding sequence is TGTGCCAGCAGCTTAGTGGGGACAGGGTTAGCTTTCTTT.

The rearrangement uses TRBV19 and TRBJ1-2; D might be TRBD1 (5 bases). Germline-derived CDR1 and CDR2 are LNHDA and SQIVND (reference sequence). The CDR3 is 16 amino acids. V dropped 6 bases and J dropped 3 bases, with 20 bases sitting between them. The CDR3 DNA reads as TGTGCCAGTAGCCATTTCCACCGGGACCCACACTATGGCTACACCTTC. It yields the protein CASSHFHRDPHYGYTF.

The chain carries TRBV28 and TRBJ2-6; 7 bases fit TRBD1. Trimming at V came to 5 bases and at J to 2 bases, leaving 6 bases not matched to a gene. Germline loops: CDR1 MDHEN, CDR2 SYDVKM. The CDR3 is 16 amino acids. The CDR3 here is CASSVRGGAGANVLTF. CDR3 sequence (DNA): TGTGCCAGCAGTGTACGAGGGGGCGCTGGGGCCAACGTCCTGACTTTC.

This clone turned up a few times. J is TRBJ2-7 and V is TRBV13; D unclear. Trimming took off 4 bases at V and 5 bases at J, with 9 bases between the two ends. Germline CDR1 reads PRHDT; CDR2 reads FYEKMQ (reference sequence). This CDR3 spans 12 amino acids. CDR3 nucleotide sequence: TGTGCCAGCAGCTCCGCCCTGGACGAGCAGTACTTC. This encodes CASSSALDEQYF.

The chain links TRBV7-9 to TRBJ1-5, with D perhaps TRBD1 (5 bases). V was clipped by 1 base and J by 3 bases, with 16 bases between them. This CDR3 region has 17 residues. CDR1 is SEHNR, CDR2 FQNEAQ, per germline (reference sequence). CDR3 amino acids: CASSLELGGRPNQPQHF. The CDR3 nucleotides are TGTGCCAGCAGCTTAGAGCTCGGGGGGAGGCCCAATCAGCCCCAGCATTTT.

V usage is TRBV19 and J usage is TRBJ2-1, with D possibly being TRBD1 (5 bases). The V and J ends lost 10 bases and 0 bases respectively, with 16 bases between them. Germline CDR1 reads LNHDA; CDR2 reads SQIVND (reference sequence). The CDR3 extends over 15 amino acids. CDR3 residues: CATTGPRSSYNEQFF. Here the CDR3 DNA reads TGTGCCACCACAGGCCCCAGGAGCTCCTACAATGAGCAGTTCTTC.

The V and J genes are TRBV7-8 and TRBJ2-5, with 7 bases aligning to TRBD1. V shed 5 bases, J shed 5 bases, and the junction held 11 bases outside the gene matches. The CDR3 contains 15 residues. CDR1 is SGHVS and CDR2 is FQNEAQ in the germline V gene. The CDR3 nucleotides read TGTGCCAGCAGCCCCTGGGACAGCTTGAGTGAGACCCAGTACTTC. It yields the protein CASSPWDSLSETQYF.